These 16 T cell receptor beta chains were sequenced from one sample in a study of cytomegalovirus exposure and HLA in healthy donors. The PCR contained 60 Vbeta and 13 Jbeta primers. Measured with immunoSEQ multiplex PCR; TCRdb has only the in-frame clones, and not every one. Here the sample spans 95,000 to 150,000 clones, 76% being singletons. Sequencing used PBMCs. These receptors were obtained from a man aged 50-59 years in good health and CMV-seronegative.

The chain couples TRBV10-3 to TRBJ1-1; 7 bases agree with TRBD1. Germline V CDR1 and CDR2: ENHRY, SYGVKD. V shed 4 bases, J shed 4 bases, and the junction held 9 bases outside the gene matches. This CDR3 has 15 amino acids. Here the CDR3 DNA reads TGTGCCATCAGTGCGAGGACAGGCGGGTTCACTGAAGCTTTCTTT. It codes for CAISARTGGFTEAFF.

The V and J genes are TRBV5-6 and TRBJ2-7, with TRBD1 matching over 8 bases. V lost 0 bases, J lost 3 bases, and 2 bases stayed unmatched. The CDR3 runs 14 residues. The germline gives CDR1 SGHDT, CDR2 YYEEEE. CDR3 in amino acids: CASSLGQGLYEQYV. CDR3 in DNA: TGTGCCAGCAGCTTGGGACAGGGGCTCTACGAGCAGTACGTC.

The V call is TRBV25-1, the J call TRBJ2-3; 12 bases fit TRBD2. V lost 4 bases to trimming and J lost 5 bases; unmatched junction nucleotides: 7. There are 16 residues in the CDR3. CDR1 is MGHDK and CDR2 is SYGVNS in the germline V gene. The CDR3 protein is CASSAGTSGRVDTQYF. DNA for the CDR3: TGTGCCAGCAGTGCCGGGACTAGCGGGCGAGTAGATACGCAGTATTTT.

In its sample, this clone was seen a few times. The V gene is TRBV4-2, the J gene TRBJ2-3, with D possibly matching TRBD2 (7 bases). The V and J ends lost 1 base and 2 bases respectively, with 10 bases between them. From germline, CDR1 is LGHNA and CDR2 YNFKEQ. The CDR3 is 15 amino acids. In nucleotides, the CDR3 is TGTGCCAGCAGCCAAGGGGGGGGCGCCACAGATACGCAGTATTTT. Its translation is CASSQGGGATDTQYF.

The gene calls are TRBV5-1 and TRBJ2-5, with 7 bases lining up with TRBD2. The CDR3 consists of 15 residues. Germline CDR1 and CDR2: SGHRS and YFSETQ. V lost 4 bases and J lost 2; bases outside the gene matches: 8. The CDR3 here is CASSPGAGTQETQYF. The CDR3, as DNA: TGCGCCAGCAGCCCTGGAGCGGGGACGCAAGAGACCCAGTACTTC.

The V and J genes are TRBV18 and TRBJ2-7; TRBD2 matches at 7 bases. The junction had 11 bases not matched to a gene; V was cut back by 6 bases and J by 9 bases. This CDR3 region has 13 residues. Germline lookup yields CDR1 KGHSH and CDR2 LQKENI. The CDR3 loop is CASSGGAGEMQYV. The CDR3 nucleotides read TGTGCCAGCTCTGGAGGGGCGGGGGAAATGCAGTACGTC.

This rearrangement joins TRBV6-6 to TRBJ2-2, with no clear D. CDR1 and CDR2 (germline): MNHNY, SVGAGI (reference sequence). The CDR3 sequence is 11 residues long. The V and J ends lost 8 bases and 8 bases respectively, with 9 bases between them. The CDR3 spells CASVRGGELFF. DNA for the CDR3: TGTGCCAGCGTGAGAGGTGGGGAGCTGTTTTTT.

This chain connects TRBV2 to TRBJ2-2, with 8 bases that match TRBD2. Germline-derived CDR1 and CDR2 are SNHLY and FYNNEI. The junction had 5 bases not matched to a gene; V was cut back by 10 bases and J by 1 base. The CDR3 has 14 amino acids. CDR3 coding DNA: TGTGCCACCGGGGGGGGGCAGAACACCGGGGAGCTGTTTTTT. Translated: CATGGGQNTGELFF.

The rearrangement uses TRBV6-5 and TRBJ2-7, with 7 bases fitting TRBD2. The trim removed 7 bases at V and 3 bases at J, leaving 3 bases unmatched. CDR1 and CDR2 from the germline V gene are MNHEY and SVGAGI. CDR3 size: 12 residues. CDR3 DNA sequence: TGTGCCAGCAAGGGACTATTCTACGAGCAGTACGTC. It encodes CASKGLFYEQYV.

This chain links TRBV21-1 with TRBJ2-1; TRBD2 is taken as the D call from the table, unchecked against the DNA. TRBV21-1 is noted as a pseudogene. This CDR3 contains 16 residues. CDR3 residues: CASSKSPAGGVNEQFF. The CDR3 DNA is TGTGCCAGCAGCAAATCCCCAGCGGGGGGCGTCAATGAGCAGTTCTTC.

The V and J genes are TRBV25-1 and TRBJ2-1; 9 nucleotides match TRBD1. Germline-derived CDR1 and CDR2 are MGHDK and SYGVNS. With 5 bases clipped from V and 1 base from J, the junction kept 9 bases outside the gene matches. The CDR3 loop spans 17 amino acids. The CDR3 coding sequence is TGTGCCAGCAGTCCCCTGCCGGGACAGGGTTCCTACAATGAGCAGTTCTTC. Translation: CASSPLPGQGSYNEQFF.

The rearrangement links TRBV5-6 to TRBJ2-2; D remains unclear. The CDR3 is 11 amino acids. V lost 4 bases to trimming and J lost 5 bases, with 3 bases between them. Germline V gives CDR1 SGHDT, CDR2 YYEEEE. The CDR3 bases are TGTGCCAGCAGCCAGACCGGGGAGCTGTTTTTT. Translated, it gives CASSQTGELFF.

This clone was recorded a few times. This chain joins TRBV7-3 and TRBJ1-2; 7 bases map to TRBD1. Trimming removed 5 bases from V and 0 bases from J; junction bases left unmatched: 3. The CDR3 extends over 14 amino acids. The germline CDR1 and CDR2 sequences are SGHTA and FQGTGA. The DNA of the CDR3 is TGTGCCAGCAGCCCCGGGACAGCTAACTATGGCTACACCTTC. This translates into CASSPGTANYGYTF.

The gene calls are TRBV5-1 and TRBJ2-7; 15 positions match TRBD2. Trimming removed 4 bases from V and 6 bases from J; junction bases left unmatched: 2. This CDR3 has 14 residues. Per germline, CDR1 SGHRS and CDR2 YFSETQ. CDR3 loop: CASSPGLAGGEQYF. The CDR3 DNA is TGCGCCAGCAGCCCGGGACTAGCGGGGGGCGAGCAGTACTTC.

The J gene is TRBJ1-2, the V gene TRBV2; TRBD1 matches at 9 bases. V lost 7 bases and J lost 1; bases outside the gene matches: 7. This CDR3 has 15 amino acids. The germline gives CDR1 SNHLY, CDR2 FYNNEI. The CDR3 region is CASKEGTGSNYGYTF. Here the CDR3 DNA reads TGTGCCAGCAAGGAGGGGACAGGGAGTAACTATGGCTACACCTTC.

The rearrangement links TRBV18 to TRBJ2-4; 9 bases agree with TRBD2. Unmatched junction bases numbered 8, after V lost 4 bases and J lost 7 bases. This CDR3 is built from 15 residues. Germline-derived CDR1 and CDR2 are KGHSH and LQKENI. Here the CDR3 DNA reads TGTGCCAGCTCACTAGCGGGGGCCCTGAGGAACATTCAGTACTTC. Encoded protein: CASSLAGALRNIQYF.